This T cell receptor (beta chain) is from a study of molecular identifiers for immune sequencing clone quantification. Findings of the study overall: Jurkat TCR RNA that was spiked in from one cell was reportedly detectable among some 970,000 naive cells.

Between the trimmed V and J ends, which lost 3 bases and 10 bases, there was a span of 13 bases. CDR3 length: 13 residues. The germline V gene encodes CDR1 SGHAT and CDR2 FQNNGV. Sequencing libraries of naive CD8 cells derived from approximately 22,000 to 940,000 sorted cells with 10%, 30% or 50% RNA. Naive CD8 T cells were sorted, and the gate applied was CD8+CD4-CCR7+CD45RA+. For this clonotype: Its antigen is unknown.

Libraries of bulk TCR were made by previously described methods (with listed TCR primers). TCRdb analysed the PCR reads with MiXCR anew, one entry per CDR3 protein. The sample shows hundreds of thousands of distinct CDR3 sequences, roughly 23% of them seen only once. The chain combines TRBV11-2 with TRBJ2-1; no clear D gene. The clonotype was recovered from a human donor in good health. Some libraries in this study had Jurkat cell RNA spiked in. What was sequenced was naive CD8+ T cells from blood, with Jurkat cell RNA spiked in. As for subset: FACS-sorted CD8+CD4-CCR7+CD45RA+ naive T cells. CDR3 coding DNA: TGTGCCAGCAGCTTCGAACCCCGAGAGGAGCAGTTCTTC. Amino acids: CASSFEPREEQFF.